These 13 T cell receptor beta chains share one sample of origin, sequenced in a study of blood T cells in healthy people across ages. With a J-beta primer mix and a sample-barcoded 5' primer, a second PCR ran roughly 6 to 11 cycles. TCRdb reprocessed the 5' RACE reads via MiXCR and lists one record per CDR3 protein. Here the sample spans about 1,500,000 distinct CDR3 sequences, roughly 30% being singletons. Material: blood. The receptors derive from a woman between 25 and 40 years old in good health.

This clonotype was observed a handful of times. J is TRBJ2-7 and V is TRBV28; 10 positions agree with TRBD1. The CDR3 has 13 residues. CDR1 and CDR2 from the germline V gene are MDHEN and SYDVKM. Trimming removed 7 bases from V and 7 bases from J; junction bases left unmatched: 7. This CDR3 is CASTRQGAGEQYF. The CDR3 bases are TGTGCCAGCACCCGACAGGGGGCGGGAGAGCAGTACTTC.

Ten or more counts support this clonotype. The J gene is TRBJ2-7, the V gene TRBV6-2 or TRBV6-3, with 9 bases lining up with TRBD2. After removal of 7 bases from V and 3 bases from J, the junction contained 1 base not matched to a gene. The CDR3 totals 12 residues. CDR1 MNHEY and CDR2 SVGEGT come from the germline V gene. Written as DNA, the CDR3 is TGTGCCAGCACTAGCGGGGTCTACGAGCAGTACTTC. Encoded protein: CASTSGVYEQYF.

This clonotype was detected a few times. This chain uses TRBV27 with TRBJ2-1; D perhaps matches TRBD2 (5 bases). Trimming pared 3 bases from V and 0 bases from J, leaving 12 bases between. The CDR3 is 16 residues long. Germline V gene data show CDR1 as MNHEY and CDR2 as SMNVEV (reference sequence). Written as DNA, the CDR3 is TGTGCCAGCAGTTTTGAGGGCCCAAGCTCCTACAATGAGCAGTTCTTC. The encoded protein is CASSFEGPSSYNEQFF.

This clonotype appeared once. In nucleotides, the CDR3 is TGTGCCATCAGTGGGGTCGTGGCGGGATACTCCTACGAGCAGTACTTC. The encoded protein is CAISGVVAGYSYEQYF. The chain couples TRBV10-3 to TRBJ2-7, with D possibly being TRBD2 (6 bases). The germline CDR1 and CDR2 sequences are ENHRY and SYGVKD. This CDR3 comprises 16 residues. V lost 4 bases and J 0 bases, leaving 16 bases between the germline ends.

This clonotype was seen more than once but under ten times. The CDR3, as DNA: TGTGCCACCAGTGACGAGAAAAGGACTAGCCTCGAGCAGTACTTC. Protein product: CATSDEKRTSLEQYF. This chain links TRBV24-1 with TRBJ2-7; TRBD2 matches at 8 bases. The CDR3 is 15 residues long. Trimming removed 4 bases from V and 6 bases from J; junction bases left unmatched: 10. The germline V gene encodes CDR1 KGHDR and CDR2 SFDVKD.

A remark on this clonotype: Compared with germline, one end of the junction differs, possibly owing to a read error. V gene TRBV7-3 combines with J gene TRBJ2-1; 10 nucleotides agree with TRBD2. The CDR3 covers 12 residues. The V gene's germline CDR1 is SGHTA and CDR2 FQGTGA. CDR3 sequence reads: CASSPTSGEQVF. Here the CDR3 DNA reads TGTGCCAGCAGCCCTACTAGCGGGGAGCAGGTCTTC.

This chain uses TRBV20-1 with TRBJ2-7; TRBD1 might be the D (6 bases). Germline V gene lookup returns CDR1 DFQATT and CDR2 SNEGSKA (reference sequence). The germline V and J ends were trimmed by 2 bases and 0 bases, with 11 bases remaining between them. The CDR3 consists of 14 residues. The CDR3 DNA follows: TGCAGTGCTAGAAACGACAGGCGCTCCTACGAGCAGTACTTC. Protein product: CSARNDRRSYEQYF.

This rearrangement joins TRBV7-2 to TRBJ2-3; the match to TRBD2 covers 9 bases. The CDR3 runs 14 residues. Germline CDR1 SGHTA, CDR2 FQGNSA. Losses at the gene ends were 4 bases for V and 5 bases for J; bases not matched to a gene: 4. The CDR3 region is CASSSSGTGDTQYF. The CDR3 DNA follows: TGTGCCAGCAGCTCTAGCGGGACTGGAGATACGCAGTATTTT.

In its sample, this clonotype was seen many times. This rearrangement joins TRBV29-1 to TRBJ2-3; TRBD2 matches 7 bases. Per germline, CDR1 SQVTM and CDR2 ANQGSEA. The CDR3 is 14 amino acids. The CDR3 sequence is CTTVEQRGGDTQYF. The DNA of the CDR3 is TGCACCACCGTGGAACAGCGGGGTGGAGATACGCAGTATTTT.

This clonotype was counted between two and nine times. V and J are TRBV27 and TRBJ1-2, with TRBD1 matching over 8 bases. Losses at the gene ends were 5 bases for V and 4 bases for J; bases not matched to a gene: 15. CDR1 is MNHEY, CDR2 SMNVEV, per germline (reference sequence). CDR3 size: 17 residues. CDR3 in amino acids: CASSPWPVRGRLYGYTF. DNA of the CDR3: TGTGCCAGCAGTCCCTGGCCCGTCAGGGGGCGTCTCTATGGCTACACCTTC.

This chain links TRBV20-1 with TRBJ1-5, with D perhaps matching TRBD1 (5 bases). Germline CDR1 reads DFQATT; CDR2 reads SNEGSKA (reference sequence). CDR3 length equals 15 residues. V lost 2 bases and J lost 1, with 12 bases in between. The DNA for the CDR3 is TGCAGTGCTAGACTGGGGACGGGCAGCAATCAGCCCCAGCATTTT. This translates into CSARLGTGSNQPQHF.

This chain connects TRBV29-1 to TRBJ1-5; D perhaps matches TRBD1 (5 bases). Germline values: CDR1 SQVTM, CDR2 ANQGSEA. This CDR3 has 14 residues. The V gene lost 7 bases and the J gene lost 5 bases, with 18 bases spanning the gap. The CDR3 bases are TGCAGCGGGGCGGAGGGGAACGCGGATCAGCCCCAGCATTTT. It encodes CSGAEGNADQPQHF.

This clonotype appeared many times. The J gene is TRBJ1-4, the V gene TRBV7-9, with 7 positions matching TRBD1. CDR1 is SEHNR and CDR2 is FQNEAQ in the germline V gene (reference sequence). CDR3 length: 14 amino acids. The ends lost 3 bases at V and 5 bases at J; junction bases unmatched: 3. The CDR3 reads CASSFRGGNEKLFF. CDR3 coding DNA: TGTGCCAGCAGCTTCAGGGGGGGAAATGAAAAACTGTTTTTT.